Each of the 32 T cell receptor beta chains below was sequenced from the same sample in a study of T cells in Graves' hyperthyroidism and ophthalmopathy (dated by TCRdb to between 2018 and 2021). The method was multiplex PCR. The instrument was an Illumina HiSeq 2000. TCR beta CDR3 regions were amplified from RNA transcripts. The TCR CDR3 was subjected to a first round of RT-PCR using the HTBI primer set and the Qiagen OneStep RT-PCR kit. Using fastp trimming at Q25 and MiXCR clonotype assembly, TCRdb reanalyzed the public sequencing data and kept in-frame beta chains. Every entry covers one CDR3 protein and lists the most common genes and DNA from its rows. The sample has some 800,000 distinct CDR3 sequences on record, about 38% of them singletons. The ten largest clones capture around 9.3% of the sample. The sequencing input was blood. Every receptor here comes from a man younger than 35 with Graves' hyperthyroidism.

The chain uses TRBV10-3 and TRBJ1-2; 9 bases match TRBD1. The CDR3 has 17 amino acids. Trimming removed 7 bases from V and 3 bases from J; junction bases left unmatched: 15. Per the germline V gene, CDR1 is ENHRY and CDR2 is SYGVKD. The CDR3 is CAIKGGTGRSGDYGYTF. Here the CDR3 DNA reads TGTGCCATCAAAGGGGGGACAGGGCGATCGGGGGACTATGGCTACACCTTC.

The chain is built from TRBV2 and TRBJ1-4; the D gene is possibly TRBD1 (5 bases). Per germline, CDR1 SNHLY and CDR2 FYNNEI. The CDR3 is 15 residues long. The V and J ends lost 1 base and 7 bases respectively, with 13 bases between them. The CDR3 sequence: CASSEGQTRSEKLFF. The CDR3 nucleotides read TGTGCCAGCAGTGAAGGACAGACCAGGAGTGAAAAACTGTTTTTT.

This clonotype was seen repeatedly, ten times or more. The chain combines TRBV11-2 with TRBJ1-6, with D hard to call. Looked up from germline, CDR1 is SGHAT and CDR2 is FQNNGV. Trimming removed 5 bases from V and 6 bases from J, with 5 bases in between. The CDR3 runs 12 residues. CDR3 bases: TGTGCCAGCAGCCGGCCTAATTCACCCCTCCACTTT. It yields the protein CASSRPNSPLHF.

Ten or more counts support this clonotype. The chain employs TRBV15 and TRBJ2-7; 8 bases fit TRBD2. In germline, CDR1 is LNHNV, CDR2 YYDKDF (reference sequence). This CDR3 region has 15 residues. Trimming at V came to 1 base and at J to 4 bases, leaving 6 bases not matched to a gene. The CDR3, as DNA: TGTGCCACCAGCAGAGTTGCGGGAGGAAGGTACGAGCAGTACTTC. Its translation is CATSRVAGGRYEQYF.

V is TRBV20-1 and J is TRBJ1-3; D is unresolved. Looked up from germline, CDR1 is DFQATT and CDR2 is SNEGSKA (reference sequence). V gave up 7 bases and J gave up 0 bases, with 13 bases separating them. The length of the CDR3 is 14 residues. The CDR3: CSVADGNSGNTIYF. The CDR3 coding sequence is TGCAGTGTCGCGGACGGCAACTCTGGAAACACCATATATTTT.

The CDR3 DNA reads as TGTGCCAGTAGTATTGGGGGTACGGGCACCGGGGAGCTGTTTTTT. It codes for CASSIGGTGTGELFF. The genes are TRBV19 and TRBJ2-2, with D tentatively TRBD1 or TRBD2 (5 bases each). Trimming took off 3 bases at V and 4 bases at J, with 12 bases between the two ends. The CDR3 spans 15 residues. Per the germline V gene, CDR1 is LNHDA and CDR2 is SQIVND (reference sequence).

About this clonotype: Because it lacks the conserved phenylalanine or tryptophan at the end, this CDR3 is likely a read error. The DNA is omitted, as the CDR3 cannot be located on it reliably, and the CDR3 follows TCRdb's listing. The V and J genes are TRBV7-9 and TRBJ1-1; the table gives TRBD1 as D, unverified against the DNA. 12 amino acids form the CDR3, both terminal residues included. Germline CDR1 is SEHNR and CDR2 is FQNEAQ (reference sequence). CDR3 amino acids: CASRGRQGGALY.

The J gene is TRBJ2-3, the V gene TRBV29-1, with 13 bases that match TRBD2. Per the germline V gene, CDR1 is SQVTM and CDR2 is ANQGSEA. This CDR3 contains 14 residues. Unmatched junction bases numbered 3, after V lost 5 bases and J lost 4 bases. CDR3 amino acids: CSVLGLAGSDTQYF. Here the CDR3 DNA reads TGCAGCGTTCTGGGACTAGCGGGATCAGATACGCAGTATTTT.

CDR3 nucleotide sequence: TGTGCCGGGGGGGAGGAGGGGCGGCCCTTGTGCAATCAGCCCCAGCATTTT. Translation gives CAGGEEGRPLCNQPQHF. The chain combines TRBV7-3 with TRBJ1-5; D might be TRBD1 (5 bases). CDR1 SGHTA and CDR2 FQGTGA come from the germline V gene. Deletions cut 11 bases from V and 2 bases from J, with 25 bases between. The CDR3 consists of 17 residues.

This clonotype was counted at least ten times. The J gene is TRBJ2-2, the V gene TRBV29-1; 7 bases fit TRBD1. J gave up 3 bases and V 6 bases, and 4 bases lay outside the gene matches. The length of the CDR3 is 13 residues. Looked up from germline, CDR1 is SQVTM and CDR2 is ANQGSEA. CDR3: CSVQGRDTGELFF. CDR3 nucleotides: TGCAGCGTACAGGGGCGAGACACCGGGGAGCTGTTTTTT.

The chain carries TRBV4-3 and TRBJ1-5; D unclear. CDR3 length equals 15 residues. In germline, CDR1 is LGHNA, CDR2 YSLEER. V lost 0 bases, J lost 4 bases, and 10 bases lay in between. The CDR3 spells CASSQDSEGNQPQHF. DNA of the CDR3: TGCGCCAGCAGCCAAGATTCGGAAGGGAATCAGCCCCAGCATTTT.

In its sample, this clonotype was seen once. The genes are TRBV29-1 and TRBJ2-5; D possibly uses TRBD1 or TRBD2 (6 bases each). This CDR3 has 12 amino acids. The germline V gene encodes CDR1 SQVTM and CDR2 ANQGSEA. V lost 7 bases and J lost 5, with 14 bases in between. The CDR3 protein is CSALGGLETQYF. The CDR3 bases are TGCAGCGCCCTGGGGGGCTTGGAGACCCAGTACTTC. Based on the CDR3 plus reference TRBV29-1 and TRBJ2-5, the full variable domain is SAVISQKPSRDICQRGTSLTIQCQVDSQVTMMFWYRQQPGQSLTLIATANQGSEATYESGFVIDKFPISRPNLTFSTLTVSNMSPEDSSIYLCSALGGLETQYFGPGTRLLVL.

V gene TRBV12-3 or TRBV12-4 combines with J gene TRBJ1-2; perhaps TRBD1 as D (6 bases). CDR3 size: 13 residues. Between the trimmed V and J ends, which lost 11 bases and 0 bases, there was a span of 13 bases. DNA for the CDR3: TGTGCCTTACAGGGTGGCCCTAACTATGGCTACACCTTC. Its translation is CALQGGPNYGYTF.

This clonotype was picked up many times. This chain joins TRBV29-1 and TRBJ2-2; the match to TRBD1 covers 7 bases. V was pared by 7 bases and J by 0 bases, with 5 bases of the junction left unmatched. CDR1 and CDR2 from the germline V gene are SQVTM and ANQGSEA. The length of the CDR3 is 14 residues. The CDR3 DNA sequence: TGCAGCGCCGGACAGGTGGCGAACACCGGGGAGCTGTTTTTT. This encodes CSAGQVANTGELFF.

J is TRBJ2-6 and V is TRBV10-3; D gene uncertain. Trimming removed 5 bases at V and 1 base at J, with 9 bases between. This CDR3 is built from 15 residues. Germline V gene sequence: CDR1 ENHRY, CDR2 SYGVKD. The CDR3 protein is CAISLSRSGANVLTF. In nucleotides, the CDR3 is TGTGCCATCAGTCTCTCGCGGTCTGGGGCCAACGTCCTGACTTTC.

The chain combines TRBV29-1 with TRBJ1-2; D gene uncertain. Germline V gene sequence: CDR1 SQVTM, CDR2 ANQGSEA. Trimming shortened V by 4 bases and J by 7 bases, and 7 bases separated the two germline ends. The CDR3 consists of 10 residues. CDR3 DNA sequence: TGCAGCGTTGCGCAGAGTGGCTACACCTTC. The encoded protein is CSVAQSGYTF. Supplemented by reference TRBV29-1 and TRBJ1-2, the full variable domain reads SAVISQKPSRDICQRGTSLTIQCQVDSQVTMMFWYRQQPGQSLTLIATANQGSEATYESGFVIDKFPISRPNLTFSTLTVSNMSPEDSSIYLCSVAQSGYTFGSGTRLTVV.

This chain joins TRBV15 and TRBJ1-1; D is undetermined. Trimming stripped 0 bases from V and 1 base from J, with 6 bases between. CDR3 length: 14 amino acids. In germline, CDR1 is LNHNV, CDR2 YYDKDF (reference sequence). This CDR3 reads CATSRDRANTEAFF. In DNA form, the CDR3 reads TGTGCCACCAGCAGAGATCGTGCGAACACTGAAGCTTTCTTT.

This clonotype showed up just a few times. V usage is TRBV25-1 and J usage is TRBJ2-7, with a possible D match to TRBD1 (6 bases). The CDR3 covers 12 residues. V was trimmed by 9 bases and J by 0 bases, leaving 9 bases between them. Germline CDR1 is MGHDK and CDR2 is SYGVNS. The CDR3 DNA is TGTGCCAGTGGACAGATCTCCTACGAGCAGTACTTC. Protein product: CASGQISYEQYF.

This clonotype was seen at least ten times. V gene TRBV10-3 combines with J gene TRBJ1-5, with TRBD1 matching 9 bases. Germline V gene data show CDR1 as ENHRY and CDR2 as SYGVKD. CDR3 length: 15 residues. J was trimmed by 2 bases and V by 10 bases; bases with no gene match: 9. The CDR3 bases are TGTGCCAGCAGCGACAGGGGGTTGGGCAATCAGCCCCAGCATTTT. Translation: CASSDRGLGNQPQHF.

This clonotype was found a few times. This chain uses TRBV10-3 with TRBJ2-5; the match to TRBD1 covers 8 bases. J gave up 2 bases and V 10 bases, and 15 bases lay outside the gene matches. The length of the CDR3 is 16 residues. Germline CDR1 is ENHRY and CDR2 is SYGVKD. The CDR3 spells CASRGREGSRQETQYF. The CDR3 DNA follows: TGTGCCAGCAGGGGGCGGGAAGGAAGTCGGCAAGAGACCCAGTACTTC.

This clonotype was seen at least ten times. The V call is TRBV9, the J call TRBJ2-2, with unresolved D. From germline, CDR1 is SGDLS and CDR2 YYNGEE. With 3 bases removed from V and 0 bases from J, the gap between germline ends came to 3 bases. The CDR3 runs 13 residues. The CDR3 bases are TGTGCCAGCAGCGCCCCGAACACCGGGGAGCTGTTTTTT. Its translation: CASSAPNTGELFF.

This chain uses TRBV10-3 with TRBJ1-1; D call uncertain. V lost 6 bases and J 0 bases, leaving 23 bases between the germline ends. CDR3 length: 18 amino acids. From germline, CDR1 is ENHRY and CDR2 SYGVKD. The CDR3 DNA reads TGTGCCATCAGCCCAGATCCGGAACACCCTATTATGAACACTGAAGCTTTCTTT. Protein product: CAISPDPEHPIMNTEAFF.

V and J are TRBV2 and TRBJ1-1; a possible D gene is TRBD1 (5 bases). The CDR3 extends over 14 amino acids. Germline V gene data show CDR1 as SNHLY and CDR2 as FYNNEI. Trimming shortened V by 4 bases and J by 7 bases, and 16 bases separated the two germline ends. CDR3 loop: CASSGAGIFIEAFF. The CDR3 nucleotides read TGTGCCAGCAGTGGGGCAGGGATTTTCATTGAAGCTTTCTTT.

Of note for this clonotype: The conserved phenylalanine or tryptophan normally closing the CDR3 is absent here, so this likely arose from a read error. The DNA is left out, because the CDR3 cannot be placed on it with certainty; the CDR3 is given as TCRdb lists it. The chain joins TRBV10-3 to TRBJ1-3; the table's D gene call, TRBD1, was not cross checked with the DNA. CDR1 and CDR2 (germline): ENHRY, SYGVKD. The CDR3 totals 8 residues, both ends included. The CDR3 loop reads CAISEEGA.

This chain connects TRBV19 to TRBJ2-2, with D possibly called TRBD1 or TRBD2 (5 bases each). This CDR3 has 11 residues. V lost 8 bases to trimming and J lost 6 bases, with 7 bases between them. Germline V lookup: CDR1 LNHDA, CDR2 SQIVND (reference sequence). CDR3 bases: TGTGCCAGTGGGGACCCCGGGGAGCTGTTTTTT. Protein: CASGDPGELFF.

A few counts support this clonotype. The CDR3 sequence: CSAREGGTAMNTEAFF. The CDR3 nucleotides read TGCAGTGCTAGAGAAGGTGGGACAGCTATGAACACTGAAGCTTTCTTT. The gene calls are TRBV20-1 and TRBJ1-1, with 7 bases matching TRBD1. The CDR3 contains 16 residues. Germline V gene lookup returns CDR1 DFQATT and CDR2 SNEGSKA (reference sequence). The J segment lost 0 bases and the V segment lost 0 bases, leaving 7 bases of the junction unmatched.

This clonotype was seen repeatedly, ten times or more. V and J are TRBV20-1 and TRBJ1-1; D call uncertain. Trimming removed 2 bases from V and 1 base from J, with 14 bases in between. This CDR3 is built from 15 residues. Looked up from germline, CDR1 is DFQATT and CDR2 is SNEGSKA (reference sequence). Here the CDR3 reads CSARRADLPNTEAFF. Here the CDR3 DNA reads TGCAGTGCTAGAAGGGCGGACTTACCGAACACTGAAGCTTTCTTT.

This clonotype has just a few counts. This chain joins TRBV7-2 and TRBJ1-6; D perhaps matches TRBD1 (6 bases). CDR3 size: 16 residues. V was shortened by 5 bases and J by 10 bases, with 21 bases between the two germline ends. Germline V gene data show CDR1 as SGHTA and CDR2 as FQGNSA. CDR3 coding DNA: TGTGCCAGCAGCCAAGATTGGATGGGGGCTGAGTCACCCCTCCACTTT. It encodes CASSQDWMGAESPLHF.

The table lists this clonotype with many counts. The V and J genes are TRBV12-3 or TRBV12-4 and TRBJ2-5; the D gene is possibly TRBD2 (6 bases). V dropped 5 bases and J dropped 2 bases, with 12 bases sitting between them. This CDR3 region has 14 residues. DNA of the CDR3: TGTGCCAGCAGTGTCCGGGACTGGCAAGAGACCCAGTACTTC. This sequence encodes CASSVRDWQETQYF.

This clonotype was picked up many times. The rearrangement uses TRBV7-6 and TRBJ2-5; TRBD1 is a possible D gene (6 bases). V lost 1 base and J 5 bases, leaving 14 bases between the germline ends. Germline V gene data show CDR1 as SGHVS and CDR2 as FNYEAQ. The CDR3 is made up of 15 amino acids. CDR3 coding DNA: TGTGCCAGCAGCTTAGTGGGCCAGGGGTGGGAGACCCAGTACTTC. It codes for CASSLVGQGWETQYF.

V gene TRBV7-2 combines with J gene TRBJ1-1; D unclear. The CDR3 has 16 amino acids. The V gene lost 3 bases and the J gene lost 3 bases, with 17 bases spanning the gap. Germline V gives CDR1 SGHTA, CDR2 FQGNSA. DNA of the CDR3: TGTGCCAGCAGCTTGGCCGGAGAATTCGTTGACACTGAAGCTTTCTTT. It is translated as CASSLAGEFVDTEAFF.

The rearrangement links TRBV9 to TRBJ1-4; D uncertain. This CDR3 comprises 14 residues. V was pared by 2 bases and J by 4 bases, with 9 bases between. Germline CDR1 reads SGDLS; CDR2 reads YYNGEE. The CDR3 nucleotides read TGTGCCAGCAGCGTCGAGGGTCATAATGAAAAACTGTTTTTT. It is translated as CASSVEGHNEKLFF.